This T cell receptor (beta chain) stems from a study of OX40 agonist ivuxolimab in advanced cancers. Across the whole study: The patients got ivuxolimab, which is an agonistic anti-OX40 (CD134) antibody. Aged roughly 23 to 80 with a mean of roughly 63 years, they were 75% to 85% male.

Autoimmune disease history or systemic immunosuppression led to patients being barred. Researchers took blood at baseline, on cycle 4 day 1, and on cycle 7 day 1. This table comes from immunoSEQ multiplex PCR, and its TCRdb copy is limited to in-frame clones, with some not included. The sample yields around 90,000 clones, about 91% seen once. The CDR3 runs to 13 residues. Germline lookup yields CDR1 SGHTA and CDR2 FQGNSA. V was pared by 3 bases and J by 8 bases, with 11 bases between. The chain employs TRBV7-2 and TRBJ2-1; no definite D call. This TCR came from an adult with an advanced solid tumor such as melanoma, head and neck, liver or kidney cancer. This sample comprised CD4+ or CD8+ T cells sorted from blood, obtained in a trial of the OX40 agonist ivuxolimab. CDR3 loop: CASSFLLEYEQFF. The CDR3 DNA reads TGTGCCAGCAGCTTCCTCCTAGAATATGAGCAGTTCTTC.